A selection of T cell receptor beta chains follows, all from one sample in a study of blood T cell repertoires in COVID-19. The method was immunoSEQ multiplex PCR; TCRdb's version includes in-frame clones alone and lacks a portion of them. The sample consists of about 81,000 clones, roughly four fifths of them appearing once. Specimen: peripheral blood. The receptor set was obtained from a human donor in a cohort sampled during active COVID-19. The CDR3 runs from the conserved cysteine through the conserved F or W. Expanded clones are given a class, and other clones once, few, many or no size at all.

TRBV29-1	TRBJ2-3	-	CSVLLDTQYF
TRBV9	TRBJ1-4	-	CASSDRGQGNEKLFF
TRBV20-1	TRBJ1-5	-	CSAPLSGPQHF
TRBV11-2	TRBJ2-7	-	CASSLAGTGGYEQYF
TRBV7-8	TRBJ2-7	-	CASSVSTGVSYEQYF
TRBV12-3/TRBV12-4	TRBJ1-1	-	CASMGPGNTEAFF
TRBV4-2	TRBJ2-7	-	CASSQGEGGEQYF
TRBV30	TRBJ1-2	-	CAWSPPGGPGPSANYGYTF
TRBV7-9	TRBJ2-3	-	CASSTRRLVGDRSTDTQYF
TRBV4-2	TRBJ2-3	few	CASSQDRGSSDTQYF
TRBV7-2	TRBJ1-1	once	CASSPRSGNTEAFF
TRBV18	TRBJ1-2	once	CASSPPSGGGYGYTF
TRBV6-5	TRBJ1-2	-	CASSSRGFGGYTF
TRBV7-3	TRBJ1-2	-	CASSPGGQGHGYTF
TRBV7-2	TRBJ2-6	-	CASTLRVAGGSGANVLTF
TRBV30	TRBJ2-2	-	CAWSVRAGELFF
TRBV9	TRBJ1-1	-	CASSALGGANTEAFF
TRBV4-1	TRBJ2-7	-	CASSQGQGKTYEQYF
TRBV27	TRBJ2-7	once	CASSQIGGKRGYEQYF
TRBV2	TRBJ1-4	once	CASSERDRGEKLFF
TRBV5-1	TRBJ1-1	-	CASSTGTGETEAFF
TRBV16	TRBJ1-1	-	CASSPGSNTEAFF
TRBV14	TRBJ2-5	-	CASSRVDRTFKETQYF
TRBV5-1	TRBJ1-4	-	CASSQTAGQGTEKLFF
TRBV19	TRBJ2-1	-	CASSTPTGSRNEQFF
TRBV2	TRBJ1-5	-	CATQDRESQPQHF
TRBV30	TRBJ1-1	-	CAWRTSRNTEAFF
TRBV7-8	TRBJ1-1	-	CASSSLGTLNTEAFF
TRBV9	TRBJ2-5	-	CASSGRSTVQETQYF
TRBV6-1	TRBJ1-5	-	CASSETGGSWQPQHF
TRBV18	TRBJ1-1	-	CASSPDTYTEAFF
TRBV24-1	TRBJ2-5	-	CATSTSGGFGETQYF
TRBV5-1	TRBJ1-6	-	CASKSGGAFAFSPLHF
TRBV6-5	TRBJ1-3	-	CASTQLSGGDTIYF
TRBV6-5	TRBJ1-2	-	CASSYSGVGGVGYTF